These 14 T cell receptor beta chains came from one sample sequenced in a study of Ad26.COV2.S vaccination and SARS-CoV-2 variants. The treatment here: approximately 18 received Ad26.COV2.S at low or high dose, single or two shots; five or six received placebo; per-sample allocation not given. Samples came from day 63 after the first vaccine or placebo injection. The table came from immunoSEQ multiplex PCR; TCRdb's copy has only in-frame clones and leaves some out. The data contain hundreds of thousands of clones, roughly 90% of them singletons. This specimen was peripheral blood, taken in a trial of Ad26.COV2.S vaccine versus placebo. The receptors stem from a person aged 18-65 years who received the Ad26.COV2.S COVID-19 vaccine or a placebo.

CDR3 protein: CASRQGSYEKLFF. DNA for the CDR3: TGTGCCAGCAGACAGGGGTCCTACGAAAAACTGTTTTTT. The chain uses TRBV12-3 or TRBV12-4 and TRBJ1-4; 7 positions match TRBD1. The CDR3 consists of 13 residues. V lost 6 bases, J lost 8 bases, and 6 bases stayed unmatched.

This rearrangement joins TRBV10-3 to TRBJ1-2; the D is unclear. V gave up 2 bases and J gave up 1 base, with 8 bases separating them. The CDR3 contains 14 residues. Germline assignment: CDR1 ENHRY and CDR2 SYGVKD. This CDR3 reads CAISENWGNYGYTF. The CDR3 DNA follows: TGTGCCATCAGTGAGAATTGGGGTAACTATGGCTACACCTTC.

A word on this clone: This same CDR3 is encoded by further DNA sequences in the sample. The V gene is TRBV6-5, the J gene TRBJ2-7; 9 nucleotides agree with TRBD1. V lost 0 bases, J lost 4 bases, and 4 bases stayed unmatched. This CDR3 has 15 residues. Per germline, CDR1 MNHEY and CDR2 SVGAGI. The CDR3 spells CASSYSGQGFYEQYF. The DNA for the CDR3 is TGTGCCAGCAGTTACTCGGGACAGGGCTTTTACGAGCAGTACTTC.

The chain recombines TRBV20-1 with TRBJ2-3; 9 bases line up with TRBD2. This CDR3 is built from 15 residues. V shed 3 bases and J 2 bases; nucleotides not matched to a gene: 6. Germline V gene sequence: CDR1 DFQATT, CDR2 SNEGSKA (reference sequence). The CDR3 sequence: CSASSSGRPTDTQYF. The CDR3 DNA is TGCAGTGCTAGTTCCAGCGGGAGGCCCACAGATACGCAGTATTTT.

This clone was found once. The rearrangement uses TRBV1 and TRBJ1-4. TRBV1 is tagged as a pseudogene. This CDR3 region has 19 residues. The CDR3 reads CTSSQDGPLGIYFNEKLFF. CDR3 nucleotides: TGCACCAGCAGCCAAGATGGGCCGCTGGGGATTTATTTTAATGAAAAACTGTTTTTT.

About this clone itself: This sample also contains other DNA sequences that code for the same CDR3. The chain employs TRBV7-2 and TRBJ2-7; no clear D. In germline, CDR1 is SGHTA, CDR2 FQGNSA. Trimming cost V 5 bases and J 1 base, with 3 bases left between them. The CDR3 length is 11 residues. The CDR3 sequence: CASSPSYEQYF. The CDR3, as DNA: TGTGCCAGCAGCCCGTCCTACGAGCAGTACTTC.

This clone came up a few times. The chain uses TRBV7-8 and TRBJ2-1; D perhaps matches TRBD2 (5 bases). The CDR3 has 14 amino acids. The V end was cut by 6 bases, the J end by 5 bases, with 14 bases between. CDR1 is SGHVS and CDR2 is FQNEAQ in the germline V gene. The CDR3 is CASSGQRRNNEQFF. CDR3 bases: TGTGCCAGCAGTGGGCAGCGGAGAAACAATGAGCAGTTCTTC.

The J gene is TRBJ2-7, the V gene TRBV11-1, with 7 positions matching TRBD2. The length of the CDR3 is 14 residues. Losses at the gene ends were 5 bases for V and 6 bases for J; bases not matched to a gene: 10. Germline CDR1 SGHAT, CDR2 FQDESV (reference sequence). CDR3 sequence reads: CASSPGRGRSEQYF. CDR3 nucleotides: TGTGCCAGCAGCCCCGGGCGGGGGAGAAGCGAGCAGTACTTC.

The V gene is TRBV24-1, the J gene TRBJ2-1, with TRBD1 as a possible D gene (6 bases). V lost 0 bases and J 9 bases, leaving 8 bases between the germline ends. CDR1 and CDR2 from the germline V gene are KGHDR and SFDVKD. The CDR3 length is 13 residues. The DNA for the CDR3 is TGTGCCACCAGTGATTTGAGGGGGTTTGAGCAGTTCTTC. Its protein is CATSDLRGFEQFF.

This chain connects TRBV4-2 to TRBJ2-1; no clear D gene. The CDR3 has 13 residues. Looked up from germline, CDR1 is LGHNA and CDR2 is YNFKEQ. Between the trimmed V and J ends, which lost 0 bases and 8 bases, there was a span of 8 bases. The CDR3 spells CASSQDLSHEQFF. The CDR3 region has the DNA TGTGCCAGCAGCCAAGATCTGAGTCATGAGCAGTTCTTC.

A word on this clone: The sample has other DNA sequences that encode this CDR3 too. The chain links TRBV7-9 to TRBJ1-3; no clear D. Trimming removed 5 bases at V and 0 bases at J, with 2 bases between. This CDR3 spans 12 amino acids. Germline V gene sequence: CDR1 SEHNR, CDR2 FQNEAQ (reference sequence). The CDR3 DNA is TGTGCCAGCAGCACCTCTGGAAACACCATATATTTT. It is translated as CASSTSGNTIYF.

CDR3 bases: TGTGCCAGCAGTGAAACAGGGACTGGGAAAAGAGAGACCCAGTACTTC. This translates into CASSETGTGKRETQYF. This chain uses TRBV6-1 with TRBJ2-5; D might be TRBD1 or TRBD2, each matching 6 bases. The ends were cut back, 2 bases at V and 4 bases at J, with 17 bases in the middle. The germline CDR1 and CDR2 sequences are MNHNS and SASEGT. The length of the CDR3 is 16 residues.

The V gene is TRBV6-5, the J gene TRBJ2-7; 9 bases fit TRBD2. There are 15 residues in the CDR3. After removal of 2 bases from V and 3 bases from J, the junction contained 5 bases not matched to a gene. Germline lookup yields CDR1 MNHEY and CDR2 SVGAGI. This CDR3 is CASSYIHSGSYEQYF. As DNA, the CDR3 is TGTGCCAGCAGTTACATTCATAGCGGGAGCTACGAGCAGTACTTC.

The V and J genes are TRBV29-1 and TRBJ2-7, with TRBD2 as a possible D gene (5 bases). Per the germline V gene, CDR1 is SQVTM and CDR2 is ANQGSEA. The CDR3 spans 14 residues. Trimming pared 6 bases from V and 2 bases from J, leaving 17 bases between. DNA of the CDR3: TGCAGCGTCATCCCGCCCGCGGGTCCCTACGAGCAGTACTTC. Its protein product is CSVIPPAGPYEQYF.